This TCR beta chain was found in a study of T cell repertoires in cytomegalovirus infection. For the study at large: Well-studied HLA-B-restricted epitopes and recently identified HLA-C-restricted epitopes of CMV were both used in the study. Public TCR beta signatures marked donors with CMV infection and the matching HLA. Study results and limitations: Using cumulative public TCR beta family frequency, the authors identified those who carried CMV together with the relevant HLA. Within the response measured ex vivo, HLA-C-restricted CMV-specific TCR beta clonotypes were dominant.

This clonotype was observed at least ten times. Its antigen is not known. TCRdb re-called the reads with MiXCR, one entry per CDR3 protein. In the table there are 900,000 to 950,000 distinct CDR3 sequences, approximately 33% of which are singletons. Deletions cut 6 bases from V and 0 bases from J, with 6 bases between. The germline CDR1 and CDR2 sequences are SGHTA and FQGNSA. This CDR3 contains 14 residues. The J gene is TRBJ2-6, the V gene TRBV7-2; D not resolved. This sequence was found in a human donor in good health (CMV status not recorded). Some clones in this sample may be carry-over from other donors' samples. The source material was cultured CD8+ T cells from PBMCs, sampled from culture after CMV antigen stimulation. The CDR3 coding sequence is TGTGCCAGCAGGCCGAGCTCTGGGGCCAACGTCCTGACTTTC. Its protein product is CASRPSSGANVLTF. The full variable domain, its missing parts supplied by reference TRBV7-2 and TRBJ2-6, is GAGVSQSPSNKVTEKGKDVELRCDPISGHTALYWYRQSLGQGLEFLIYFQGNSAPDKSGLPSDRFSAERTGGSVSTLTIQRTQQEDSAVYLCASRPSSGANVLTFGAGSRLTVL.